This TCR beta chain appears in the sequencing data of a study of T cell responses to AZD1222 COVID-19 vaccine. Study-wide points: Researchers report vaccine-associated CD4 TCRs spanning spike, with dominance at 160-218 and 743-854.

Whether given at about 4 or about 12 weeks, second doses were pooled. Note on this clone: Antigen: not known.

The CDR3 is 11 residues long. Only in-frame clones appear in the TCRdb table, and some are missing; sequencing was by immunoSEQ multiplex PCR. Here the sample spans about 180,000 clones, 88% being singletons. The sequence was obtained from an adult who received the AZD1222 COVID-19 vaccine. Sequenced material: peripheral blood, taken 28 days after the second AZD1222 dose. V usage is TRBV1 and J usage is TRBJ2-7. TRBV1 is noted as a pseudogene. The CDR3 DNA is TGCACCAGCAGCCAAGCGCCGCCCCAGTACTTC. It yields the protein CTSSQAPPQYF.